These 18 T cell receptor beta chains came from one sample sequenced in a study of post-analysis software for immune sequencing data. Researchers reported that TCR beta cDNA libraries carried unique molecular identifiers. One entry per CDR3 protein results from TCRdb running MiXCR on the PCR reads. The sample contains 150,000 to 200,000 distinct CDR3 sequences, roughly 35% of which appear only once. The sequencing here drew on blood, taken after autologous hematopoietic stem cell transplantation. The receptors here all came from a girl aged 10 to 17 with multiple sclerosis.

The chain couples TRBV27 to TRBJ2-1, with D possibly TRBD1 on 5 matching bases. CDR1 is MNHEY and CDR2 is SMNVEV in the germline V gene (reference sequence). The germline V and J ends were trimmed by 3 bases and 10 bases, with 7 bases remaining between them. The CDR3 runs 11 residues. The CDR3 sequence: CASSLQGEQFF. As DNA, the CDR3 is TGTGCCAGCAGTTTGCAGGGAGAGCAGTTCTTC.

The chain couples TRBV6-1 to TRBJ2-3, with 8 nucleotides matching TRBD2. V shed 7 bases, J shed 13 bases, and the junction held 10 bases outside the gene matches. The CDR3 consists of 12 residues. Per the germline V gene, CDR1 is MNHNS and CDR2 is SASEGT. This chain's CDR3 is CASNMGLVEEYF. The CDR3 DNA reads as TGTGCCAGCAACATGGGACTAGTAGAGGAGTATTTT.

CDR3 sequence reads: CASSIEASGVTQYF. The CDR3 nucleotides are TGTGCCAGCAGTATAGAGGCTAGCGGGGTTACGCAGTATTTT. The V gene is TRBV12-3 or TRBV12-4, the J gene TRBJ2-3, with 9 bases identical to TRBD2. CDR3 length equals 14 residues. Trimming cost V 5 bases and J 8 bases; bases outside gene matches: 8.

J is TRBJ2-1 and V is TRBV20-1; 11 bases are a match to TRBD2. This CDR3 region has 13 residues. The V gene's germline CDR1 is DFQATT and CDR2 SNEGSKA (reference sequence). With V trimmed by 7 bases and J by 9 bases, 8 bases remained unmatched. The CDR3 here is CSGTSGRVIEQFF. CDR3 nucleotides: TGCAGTGGTACTAGCGGGAGAGTTATTGAGCAGTTCTTC.

This clonotype was found a few times. This chain uses TRBV5-1 with TRBJ2-7, with D uncertain. Trimming cost V 4 bases and J 3 bases, with 11 bases left between them. This CDR3 comprises 13 residues. Germline assignment: CDR1 SGHRS and CDR2 YFSETQ. The CDR3 region is CASSPTENYEQYF. CDR3 coding DNA: TGCGCCAGCAGCCCAACAGAGAACTACGAGCAGTACTTC.

This clonotype was detected a few times. Mismatch with germline at one junction end may stem from a read error. This chain links TRBV5-1 with TRBJ2-5; 8 bases match TRBD2. CDR3 length: 13 amino acids. CDR1 is SGHRS, CDR2 YFSETQ, per germline. CDR3 loop: CASSREGRESQYF. CDR3 nucleotide sequence: TGCGCCAGCAGCCGGGAGGGCCGAGAGTCCCAGTACTTC.

This clonotype was detected a few times. The rearrangement uses TRBV5-1 and TRBJ2-1; 8 nucleotides align to TRBD2. This CDR3 region has 18 residues. Germline assignment: CDR1 SGHRS and CDR2 YFSETQ. The V segment lost 0 bases and the J segment 2 bases; nucleotides outside the gene matches: 10. The CDR3 sequence: CASSLDPTSGRPYNEQFF. The CDR3, as DNA: TGCGCCAGCAGCTTGGACCCCACTAGCGGACGTCCCTACAATGAGCAGTTCTTC.

The genes are TRBV24-1 and TRBJ2-1, with D maybe TRBD2 (6 bases). Germline-derived CDR1 and CDR2 are KGHDR and SFDVKD. The CDR3 is made up of 14 amino acids. Trimming removed 3 bases at V and 3 bases at J, with 8 bases between. CDR3 sequence: CATSDLANYNEQFF. In DNA form, the CDR3 reads TGTGCCACCAGTGATCTAGCGAACTACAATGAGCAGTTCTTC.

A word on this clonotype: A much larger clonotype is one base distant, so this may be a read error. V gene TRBV4-1 combines with J gene TRBJ1-2, with D unresolved. The CDR3 is 13 amino acids. The V gene's germline CDR1 is MGHRA and CDR2 YSYEKL. Trimming pared 3 bases from V and 8 bases from J, leaving 13 bases between. The CDR3 region has the DNA TGCGCCAGCAGCCAGGCCTGGCGAGAGGGCTACACCTTC. Translation gives CASSQAWREGYTF.

The chain has TRBV11-2 and TRBJ2-7; 9 bases line up with TRBD1. Germline V gives CDR1 SGHAT, CDR2 FQNNGV. The CDR3 is 15 residues long. V lost 6 bases and J lost 1; bases outside the gene matches: 7. The CDR3 spells CASRYPGQGSYEQYF. As DNA, the CDR3 is TGTGCCAGCAGGTATCCCGGACAGGGGTCCTACGAGCAGTACTTC.

The chain carries TRBV5-1 and TRBJ1-1; D remains ambiguous. This CDR3 is 16 amino acids long. The ends were cut back, 0 bases at V and 0 bases at J, with 12 bases in the middle. CDR1 is SGHRS and CDR2 is YFSETQ in the germline V gene. The CDR3 DNA sequence: TGCGCCAGCAGCTTGGCTGTTCAGAGCATGAACACTGAAGCTTTCTTT. Its translation: CASSLAVQSMNTEAFF.

A note on this clonotype: At one end, the junction sequence differs from germline, possibly due to a read error. V is TRBV2 and J is TRBJ2-4, with TRBD2 as a possible D gene (5 bases). Germline V gives CDR1 SNHLY, CDR2 FYNNEI. This CDR3 has 16 residues. CDR3 region: CAGSDLGGLAKNIQYF. The DNA of the CDR3 is TGTGCCGGCAGTGATTTAGGAGGACTAGCCAAAAACATTCAGTACTTC. The full variable domain, its missing parts supplied by reference TRBV2 and TRBJ2-4, is EPEVTQTPSHQVTQMGQEVILRCVPISNHLYFYWYRQILGQKVEFLVSFYNNEISEKSEIFDDQFSVERPDGSNFTLKIRSTKLEDSAMYFCAGSDLGGLAKNIQYFGAGTRLSVL.

Turning to this clonotype: Germline and junction disagree at one end, which may indicate a read error. This sequence joins TRBV5-1 and TRBJ2-6; unclear D gene. Per germline, CDR1 SGHRS and CDR2 YFSETQ. The CDR3 extends over 14 amino acids. The CDR3 DNA sequence: TGCACCAGCAGAGATAACTCTGGGGCCAACGTCCTGACTTTC. This encodes CTSRDNSGANVLTF.

J is TRBJ2-1 and V is TRBV12-3 or TRBV12-4; 10 bases agree with TRBD2. The CDR3 consists of 14 residues. V lost 6 bases, J lost 4 bases, and 3 bases stayed unmatched. The CDR3: CASSILAGYNEQFF. The CDR3 coding sequence is TGTGCCAGCAGCATACTAGCGGGGTACAATGAGCAGTTCTTC.

In the case of this clonotype: The CDR3 end shows no conserved phenylalanine or tryptophan, and so a read error is likely. The chain joins TRBV7-2 to TRBJ2-7, with 7 bases identical to TRBD1. The V gene end was trimmed by 5 bases and the J gene end by 0 bases; junction bases not matched to a gene: 7. This CDR3 comprises 15 residues. In germline, CDR1 is SGHTA, CDR2 FQGNSA. CDR3 bases: TGTGCCAGCAGCACCTCGGGACAGAGCTCCTACGAGCAGTACTGC. Translating it yields CASSTSGQSSYEQYC.

The V gene is TRBV27, the J gene TRBJ2-7; 9 bases map to TRBD2. CDR1 and CDR2 (germline): MNHEY, SMNVEV (reference sequence). With V trimmed by 5 bases and J by 5 bases, 10 bases remained unmatched. CDR3 length equals 15 residues. This chain's CDR3 is CASSNRVAGVDEQYF. CDR3 nucleotides: TGTGCCAGCAGTAATCGGGTAGCGGGAGTCGACGAGCAGTACTTC.

This clonotype was observed a handful of times. The rearrangement uses TRBV12-3 or TRBV12-4 and TRBJ1-5; 9 nucleotides match TRBD1. The CDR3 covers 17 residues. V gave up 5 bases and J gave up 4 bases; unmatched junction bases: 12. The CDR3 bases are TGTGCCAGCAGTCTACAACCGGGGACAGGGTCTAATCAGCCCCAGCATTTT. Amino acids: CASSLQPGTGSNQPQHF.

This clonotype was found a few times. The chain has TRBV6-1 and TRBJ2-1; 7 positions agree with TRBD2. Germline V gene lookup returns CDR1 MNHNS and CDR2 SASEGT. This CDR3 has 13 amino acids. The trim removed 6 bases at V and 4 bases at J, leaving 3 bases unmatched. The CDR3 loop reads CASREGGYNEQFF. The CDR3 coding sequence is TGTGCCAGCAGGGAGGGAGGGTACAATGAGCAGTTCTTC.